This TCR beta chain is drawn from a study of blood T cell repertoires in COVID-19. This CDR3 has 15 amino acids. CDR1 and CDR2 (germline): SGHAT, FQNNGV. V shed 5 bases and J 4 bases; nucleotides not matched to a gene: 5. Profiling relied on immunoSEQ multiplex PCR, and the TCRdb table lists in-frame clones only, not all of them. The table records 70,000 to 100,000 clones, 85% to 95% of them present only once. The source material was peripheral blood. The TCR was taken from a man between 60 and 75 years old with acute or convalescent COVID-19. The rearrangement joins TRBV11-2 to TRBJ2-1; 10 nucleotides line up with TRBD2. Here the CDR3 reads CASSLRAGGYNEQFF. The CDR3 nucleotides read TGTGCCAGCAGCCTCAGAGCGGGAGGGTACAATGAGCAGTTCTTC.